These T cell receptor beta chains were read from a single sample in a study of shared clonotypes between healthy human individuals. Data came from immunoSEQ multiplex PCR; TCRdb stores just in-frame clones and leaves some out. The sample lists fewer than 700,000 clones, 85% to 95% occurring once. The sample consisted of naive CD8+ T cells sorted from blood. Source of these receptors: a woman aged 25 to 39 in good health. Each CDR3 is given with its conserved first and last residue. D genes are given only for firm matches. The size entry is marked missing in some rows and otherwise reads once, few, many or a size class.

d_call	v_call	cdr3_length	j_call	clone_size	cdr3_aa	cdr3_nt
TRBD2	TRBV10-1	14	TRBJ2-7	-	CASSVAGVRGGQYF	TGCGCCAGCAGCGTAGCGGGAGTTAGGGGTGGGCAGTACTTC
-	TRBV7-9	11	TRBJ1-1	-	CASSLLTEAFF	TGTGCCAGCAGCCTTTTAACTGAAGCTTTCTTT
TRBD2	TRBV9	15	TRBJ2-2	-	CASSVGGGRRGELFF	TGTGCCAGCAGCGTAGGGGGAGGGCGCCGCGGGGAGCTGTTTTTT
-	TRBV25-1	14	TRBJ1-1	-	CASSISEAGTEAFF	TGTGCCAGCAGTATTTCTGAGGCAGGCACTGAAGCTTTCTTT
-	TRBV6-5	14	TRBJ2-2	few	CASSYGLNTGELFF	TGTGCCAGCAGTTACGGGCTAAACACCGGGGAGCTGTTTTTT
TRBD2	TRBV27	16	TRBJ2-1	-	CASSLSSGGIYNEQFF	TGTGCCAGCAGTTTATCTAGCGGGGGGATTTACAATGAGCAGTTCTTC
-	TRBV14	16	TRBJ2-7	-	CASSQDHRDRLIEQYF	TGTGCCAGCAGCCAGGACCACCGGGACCGGCTGATCGAGCAGTACTTC
-	TRBV7-9	13	TRBJ2-7	-	CASTSGTSYEQYF	TGTGCCAGTACTTCCGGGACCTCCTACGAGCAGTACTTC
-	TRBV19	13	TRBJ1-5	-	CASSPPRGEPQHF	TGTGCCAGTAGTCCCCCCAGGGGAGAGCCCCAGCATTTT
TRBD1	TRBV7-9	16	TRBJ2-3	once	CASSSNTGTDTDTQYF	TGTGCCAGCAGCTCAAACACCGGGACAGACACAGATACGCAGTATTTT
-	TRBV28	14	TRBJ2-7	-	CASSFETGTYEQYF	TGTGCCAGCAGTTTCGAGACAGGTACCTACGAGCAGTACTTC
TRBD2	TRBV13	16	TRBJ2-5	-	CASSSNLAGGQETQYF	TGTGCCAGCAGCTCAAATCTAGCGGGAGGCCAAGAGACCCAGTACTTC
-	TRBV28	14	TRBJ2-3	-	CASSSDLRADTQYF	TGTGCCAGCAGTTCGGATTTGCGGGCAGATACGCAGTATTTT
-	TRBV6-6	15	TRBJ2-7	-	CASSYSASGSYEQHF	TGTGCCAGCAGTTACTCGGCCAGCGGCTCCTACGAGCAGCACTTC
-	TRBV5-4	16	TRBJ2-6	-	CASSFDDMVGANVLTF	TGTGCCAGCAGCTTCGATGACATGGTTGGGGCCAACGTCCTGACTTTC
-	TRBV6-6	15	TRBJ2-7	once	CASSYSASYAYEQYF	TGTGCCAGCAGTTACTCCGCTAGCTATGCCTACGAGCAGTACTTC
-	TRBV5-8	16	TRBJ2-7	-	CASSLGTFLGSYEQYF	TGTGCCAGCAGCTTGGGGACATTCTTGGGCTCCTACGAGCAGTACTTC
TRBD2	TRBV10-3	18	TRBJ2-7	-	CAISEGPPEREITYEQYF	TGTGCCATCAGTGAAGGGCCCCCGGAGCGGGAGATCACCTACGAGCAGTACTTC
TRBD2	TRBV4-2	15	TRBJ2-7	-	CASSFRLAGMNEQYF	TGTGCCAGCAGCTTTAGACTAGCCGGAATGAACGAGCAGTACTTC
-	TRBV27	13	TRBJ2-3	-	CASKIGTGDTQYF	TGTGCCAGCAAGATTGGAACGGGAGATACGCAGTATTTT
-	TRBV5-1	15	TRBJ1-5	-	CASRLGPGSNQPQHF	TGCGCCAGCAGACTAGGGCCTGGGAGCAATCAGCCCCAGCATTTT